The clone carrying this T cell receptor beta chain was seen at least ten times. TCR beta CDR3 regions were amplified from RNA. Using the HTBI primer set, a first-round RT-PCR was run on the TCR CDR3. In TCRdb, the multiplex PCR reads were re-called with MiXCR into one record per CDR3 protein. The data show about 560,000 distinct CDR3 sequences, with around 16% seen just once and around 7.3% held by the top ten. The sample comes from a study of T cells in Graves' hyperthyroidism and ophthalmopathy. V lost 1 base, J lost 8 bases, and 10 bases stayed unmatched. Germline V gives CDR1 KGHSH, CDR2 LQKENI. The CDR3 is made up of 16 amino acids.

The gene calls are TRBV18 and TRBJ2-1, with TRBD2 identical over 8 bases. Sequencing used blood. The receptor's source is a woman in her twenties or thirties with Graves' hyperthyroidism. The CDR3 bases are TGTGCCAGCTCACCACTGCCTAGCGGGCCAGGAGATGAGCAGTTCTTC. This gives the protein CASSPLPSGPGDEQFF.